This T cell receptor beta chain derives from a study of blood T cell repertoires in COVID-19. The germline V gene has CDR1 SGHRS and CDR2 YFSETQ. V was clipped by 4 bases and J by 4 bases; unmatched bases: 4. CDR3 length: 14 amino acids. Assay: immunoSEQ multiplex PCR; the TCRdb copy retains only in-frame clones and omits some. The sample has hundreds of thousands of clones, about 88% seen once. This rearrangement joins TRBV5-1 to TRBJ1-2; 10 bases agree with TRBD1. Sequencing was performed on peripheral blood. The clonotype originates from a man aged 40-49 years with acute or convalescent COVID-19. CDR3 residues: CASSVDRGGYGYTF. The CDR3 nucleotides are TGCGCCAGCAGCGTGGACAGGGGGGGCTATGGCTACACCTTC.